This TCR beta chain appears in the sequencing data of a study of blood T cell repertoires in COVID-19. Study summary: PBMCs, B-cell-depleted T cells, or T cells provided the cDNA or gDNA that made up the material.

This CDR3 is built from 15 residues. Trimming removed 4 bases from V and 4 bases from J; junction bases left unmatched: 6. Germline values: CDR1 SGHRS, CDR2 YFSETQ. Study processing details: Counts of nucleated cells, estimated from reference gene primer amplification, were obtained. The repertoire was sequenced with immunoSEQ multiplex PCR; TCRdb's copy has only in-frame clones and lacks some. The V and J calls and clone size come from that table; D and trimming were worked out from the DNA. The top ten hold over 1% of the sample, which has 55,000 to 75,000 clones, 90% seen once. The receptor was derived from a man in his 60s with acute or convalescent COVID-19. The sample comprised peripheral blood. The chain links TRBV5-1 to TRBJ2-2; TRBD1 agrees at 8 bases. The CDR3 protein is CASSQGTGGTGELFF. Here the CDR3 DNA reads TGCGCCAGCAGCCAAGGCACAGGGGGCACCGGGGAGCTGTTTTTT.